The entry below describes one TCR beta chain. The entry originates in a study of shared clonotypes between healthy human individuals. Adults of Caucasian background living in Nashville, Tennessee made up all donors. Produced via immunoSEQ multiplex PCR; TCRdb's table is partial and in-frame only. The sample has more than 2,000,000 clones, just over 90% seen once. Germline-derived CDR1 and CDR2 are MNHNY and SVGAGI (reference sequence). With V trimmed by 7 bases and J by 5 bases, 8 bases remained unmatched. This CDR3 has 14 amino acids. The material sequenced was naive CD4+ T cells sorted from blood. Subset indicated: CD45RA+ positively selected. The receptor was derived from a man aged 18 to 30 in good health. This chain joins TRBV6-6 and TRBJ2-3, with 8 bases fitting TRBD1. As DNA, the CDR3 is TGTGCCAGCACTCCAGGGGGCGCGGGAGATACGCAGTATTTT. This gives the protein CASTPGGAGDTQYF.